The 2 T cell receptor beta chains presented below share a single source sample, sequenced in a study of cytotoxic CD8 clonotypes in ibrutinib-treated CLL. Here immunoSEQ multiplex PCR was the method, and the copy in TCRdb shows in-frame clones only, minus some. Here the sample spans some 47,000 clones, about 50% being singletons. The material sequenced was PBMCs, taken after 24 months of ibrutinib treatment. The source of these receptors is a human donor with chronic lymphocytic leukemia.

By its share, this clone is medium-sized. This chain links TRBV7-9 with TRBJ2-1; 7 bases are shared with TRBD2. Trimming cost V 3 bases and J 0 bases; bases outside gene matches: 2. Germline V gene sequence: CDR1 SEHNR, CDR2 FQNEAQ (reference sequence). The CDR3 is 15 residues long. CDR3 residues: CASSFGLDSYNEQFF. The CDR3 DNA sequence: TGTGCCAGCAGCTTTGGACTAGACTCCTACAATGAGCAGTTCTTC.

The gene calls are TRBV18 and TRBJ1-6; D ambiguous. The CDR3 extends over 16 amino acids. V was clipped by 1 base and J by 6 bases, with 13 bases between them. Germline loops: CDR1 KGHSH, CDR2 LQKENI. Here the CDR3 reads CASSPREGGSNSPLHF. For the CDR3, the DNA is TGTGCCAGCTCACCACGGGAAGGAGGGTCTAATTCACCCCTCCACTTT. The full variable domain, completed using reference TRBV18 and TRBJ1-6, is NAGVMQNPRHLVRRRGQEARLRCSPMKGHSHVYWYRQLPEEGLKFMVYLQKENIIDESGMPKERFSAEFPKEGPSILRIQQVVRGDSAAYFCASSPREGGSNSPLHFGNGTRLTVT.